These 18 T cell receptor beta chains originate from one sample sequenced in a study of vaccination and CD4 T cells after COVID-19. Regarding treatment: 10-day PBMC culture with coronavirus spike peptide pools or control peptides (ViraFEST assay). Pre-COVID-19 pandemic sampling (2011-2018) yielded the unexposed donor's CD4+ T cells. Sequencing of DNA taken from cultured CD4+ T cells relied on the Oncomine TCR Beta short-read assay. Each CDR3 protein is one row after TCRdb ran MiXCR on the PCR reads. The sample records several thousand distinct CDR3 sequences, around 51% being singletons. Their specific antigens are unknown. The material sequenced was CD4+ T cells from blood, cultured in vitro. These receptors were obtained from a human donor in good health.

This clonotype was found a few times. V usage is TRBV27 and J usage is TRBJ1-2; 8 bases match TRBD1. The CDR3 extends over 15 amino acids. Trimming removed 3 bases from V and 6 bases from J; junction bases left unmatched: 9. Germline CDR1 MNHEY, CDR2 SMNVEV (reference sequence). The chain's CDR3 is CASSFWTGRLDGYTF. In nucleotides, the CDR3 is TGTGCCAGCAGTTTCTGGACAGGGAGGCTAGATGGCTACACCTTC.

The CDR3 loop is CASGAGGRPTGELFF. The CDR3 DNA is TGTGCCAGCGGGGCGGGAGGCCGTCCCACCGGGGAGCTGTTTTTT. The chain joins TRBV2 to TRBJ2-2, with 8 positions matching TRBD2. Germline V gene lookup returns CDR1 SNHLY and CDR2 FYNNEI. J was trimmed by 4 bases and V by 8 bases; bases with no gene match: 9. The CDR3 is 15 residues long.

This chain links TRBV6-5 with TRBJ1-2; 8 bases line up with TRBD1. Germline trimming cut 3 bases from V and 4 bases from J; bases unmatched to any gene: 1. This CDR3 has 13 amino acids. CDR1 is MNHEY, CDR2 SVGAGI, per germline. CDR3 protein: CASSYTGGYGYTF. Written as DNA, the CDR3 is TGTGCCAGCAGTTATACAGGGGGCTATGGCTACACCTTC.

The chain employs TRBV7-6 and TRBJ2-5; tentative D call: TRBD2 (5 bases). The CDR3 runs to 12 residues. V was clipped by 8 bases and J by 4 bases, with 11 bases between them. Germline-derived CDR1 and CDR2 are SGHVS and FNYEAQ. The CDR3 region has the DNA TGTGCCAGCCAAAGGACTGTAGAGACCCAGTACTTC. This sequence encodes CASQRTVETQYF.

The V call is TRBV7-8, the J call TRBJ1-2, with TRBD1 matching over 9 bases. V shed 5 bases and J 0 bases; nucleotides not matched to a gene: 7. The CDR3 runs 16 residues. CDR1 and CDR2 (germline): SGHVS, FQNEAQ. CDR3 protein: CASSRERTGANYGYTF. The CDR3 DNA sequence: TGTGCCAGCAGCCGCGAAAGGACAGGGGCTAACTATGGCTACACCTTC.

The CDR3 sequence is CATSLSGKTDTQYF. Written as DNA, the CDR3 is TGTGCCACCAGCCTTAGCGGAAAGACAGATACGCAGTATTTT. The V and J genes are TRBV24-1 and TRBJ2-3; D may be TRBD2 (6 bases). V was trimmed by 7 bases and J by 3 bases, leaving 13 bases between them. The germline V gene has CDR1 KGHDR and CDR2 SFDVKD. CDR3 length: 14 residues.

The chain has TRBV20-1 and TRBJ1-1; 10 nucleotides align to TRBD1. From germline, CDR1 is DFQATT and CDR2 SNEGSKA (reference sequence). The length of the CDR3 is 15 residues. V was pared by 4 bases and J by 0 bases, with 5 bases of the junction left unmatched. CDR3 nucleotides: TGCAGTGCTACGGGTGACAGGGGGCTGAACACTGAAGCTTTCTTT. This translates into CSATGDRGLNTEAFF.

This rearrangement joins TRBV15 to TRBJ1-1; possible D gene TRBD1, 5 bases. The CDR3 sequence is 18 residues long. Deletions cut 1 base from V and 0 bases from J, with 18 bases between. Germline V gives CDR1 LNHNV, CDR2 YYDKDF (reference sequence). The CDR3 DNA sequence: TGTGCCACCAGCAGAGCTAACAGGTGGGCAGAAGTGAACACTGAAGCTTTCTTT. Encoded protein: CATSRANRWAEVNTEAFF.

The table lists this clonotype with a few counts. This rearrangement joins TRBV15 to TRBJ1-6; 9 positions agree with TRBD1. The CDR3 has 16 amino acids. Trimming cost V 7 bases and J 9 bases; bases outside gene matches: 13. Germline-derived CDR1 and CDR2 are LNHNV and YYDKDF (reference sequence). Here the CDR3 DNA reads TGTGCCACCAAGTCACCGGGACAGGGCGGTAGTTCACCCCTCCACTTT. This translates into CATKSPGQGGSSPLHF.

The J gene is TRBJ1-1, the V gene TRBV20-1; TRBD1 matches at 7 bases. Germline CDR1 and CDR2: DFQATT and SNEGSKA (reference sequence). V lost 1 base to trimming and J lost 5 bases; unmatched junction nucleotides: 4. This CDR3 has 13 amino acids. CDR3 nucleotide sequence: TGCAGTGCTAGAGTTGTCAGGGGGACTGAAGCTTTCTTT. This translates into CSARVVRGTEAFF.

The chain combines TRBV7-9 with TRBJ1-4; D is ambiguous. The CDR3 length is 16 residues. The germline gives CDR1 SEHNR, CDR2 FQNEAQ (reference sequence). The V and J ends lost 5 bases and 0 bases respectively, with 13 bases between them. The CDR3 spells CASSRREGATNEKLFF. The CDR3 nucleotides are TGTGCCAGCAGCCGTCGCGAGGGAGCAACTAATGAAAAACTGTTTTTT. The variable domain in full, completed from reference TRBV7-9 and TRBJ1-4, reads DTGVSQNPRHKITKRGQNVTFRCDPISEHNRLYWYRQTLGQGPEFLTYFQNEAQLEKSRLLSDRFSAERPKGSFSTLEIQRTEQGDSAMYLCASSRREGATNEKLFFGSGTQLSVL.

This chain joins TRBV20-1 and TRBJ1-6; possible D gene TRBD1, 6 bases. The CDR3 is made up of 17 amino acids. Trimming removed 0 bases at V and 0 bases at J, with 12 bases between. CDR1 is DFQATT and CDR2 is SNEGSKA in the germline V gene (reference sequence). The CDR3 DNA reads as TGCAGTGCTAGAGATTGGGACACCAGCTCCTATAATTCACCCCTCCACTTT. Amino acids: CSARDWDTSSYNSPLHF.

The J gene is TRBJ2-1, the V gene TRBV2, with a possible D match to TRBD2 (6 bases). CDR3 length: 15 residues. V dropped 2 bases and J dropped 1 base, with 9 bases sitting between them. Germline CDR1 SNHLY, CDR2 FYNNEI. CDR3 bases: TGTGCCAGCAGTGAACTAGCGAATTCCTACAATGAGCAGTTCTTC. Encoded protein: CASSELANSYNEQFF.

This clonotype was seen a handful of times. CDR3 sequence (DNA): TGTGCCAGCAGCCAAACCAGCGAAAAACTGTTTTTT. The encoded protein is CASSQTSEKLFF. The chain uses TRBV7-2 and TRBJ1-4, with no clear D. CDR1 and CDR2 from the germline V gene are SGHTA and FQGNSA. The V end was cut by 5 bases, the J end by 8 bases, with 9 bases between. This CDR3 region has 12 residues.

The chain has TRBV28 and TRBJ1-1; D remains unclear. Germline V CDR1 and CDR2: MDHEN, SYDVKM. The V end lost 8 bases, the J end lost 3 bases, and 19 bases lay between the germline ends. The CDR3 covers 15 residues. CDR3 amino acids: CASRGPGHGDTEAFF. The CDR3 DNA reads as TGTGCCAGCCGTGGACCCGGTCATGGCGACACTGAAGCTTTCTTT.

V is TRBV19 and J is TRBJ1-2; D is ambiguous. Trimming cost V 2 bases and J 5 bases, with 12 bases left between them. The CDR3 is 14 residues long. Germline loops: CDR1 LNHDA, CDR2 SQIVND (reference sequence). CDR3 loop: CASSISVAEYGYTF. The CDR3 region has the DNA TGTGCCAGTAGTATATCGGTGGCGGAATATGGCTACACCTTC. The whole variable domain, remainder taken from reference TRBV19 and TRBJ1-2, is DGGITQSPKYLFRKEGQNVTLSCEQNLNHDAMYWYRQDPGQGLRLIYYSQIVNDFQKGDIAEGYSVSREKKESFPLTVTSAQKNPTAFYLCASSISVAEYGYTFGSGTRLTVV.

The chain uses TRBV6-2 or TRBV6-3 and TRBJ2-1; D is ambiguous. The V end lost 6 bases, the J end lost 5 bases, and 14 bases lay between the germline ends. Germline V lookup: CDR1 MNHEY, CDR2 SVGEGT. The CDR3 sequence is 14 residues long. CDR3 coding DNA: TGTGCCAGCAGCAGACTCCCCGAGAACAATGAGCAGTTCTTC. Its protein product is CASSRLPENNEQFF.

V and J are TRBV5-4 and TRBJ1-6, with D possibly being TRBD1 (6 bases). The V end was cut by 4 bases, the J end by 10 bases, with 15 bases between. CDR1 is SGHNT, CDR2 YYREEE, per germline (reference sequence). The CDR3 has 14 residues. This chain's CDR3 is CASSQEGGVSPLHF. The DNA for the CDR3 is TGTGCCAGCAGCCAGGAGGGGGGGGTCTCACCCCTCCACTTT.